The present T cell receptor beta chain was sequenced within a study of blood T cell repertoires in COVID-19. Study details: Some COVID-19 samples were acute and others convalescent; all came from the United States, Italy and Spain.

From germline, CDR1 is SGHNT and CDR2 YYREEE (reference sequence). There are 15 residues in the CDR3. V lost 2 bases, J lost 5 bases, and 17 bases lay in between. Generated by immunoSEQ multiplex PCR, the TCRdb table keeps only in-frame clones and is missing some. The sample holds over 55,000 clones; under 95% are singletons and the top ten take 8.5%. This clone was recorded only once. The source is a human donor in a cohort sampled during active COVID-19. The chain couples TRBV5-4 to TRBJ2-7; D possibly corresponds to TRBD1 (7 bases). Sequenced input: peripheral blood. DNA of the CDR3: TGTGCCAGCAGCTTCCCAGGGGGGAGTGGCGACGAGCAGTACTTC. Protein sequence: CASSFPGGSGDEQYF.